This entry concerns a single TCR beta chain. The data derive from a study of blood T cells in healthy people across ages. The CDR3 is made up of 18 amino acids. V lost 8 bases to trimming and J lost 0 bases; unmatched junction nucleotides: 14. Germline V gene data show CDR1 as MGHDK and CDR2 as SYGVNS. PCR was performed a second time for about 7 to 11 cycles using a sample-barcoded 5' primer and a J-beta primer mix. Each CDR3 protein gets one entry after TCRdb re-called the 5' RACE reads with MiXCR. Of around 780,000 distinct CDR3 sequences listed, roughly three fifths are singletons. The clonotype was recovered from a man aged 35-49 years in good health. The sample comprised blood. This sequence joins TRBV25-1 and TRBJ2-1, with TRBD2 matching over 9 bases. DNA of the CDR3: TGTGCCAGCGATCCTGGGGCTAGCGGGACCAGCTCCTACAATGAGCAGTTCTTC. Encoded protein: CASDPGASGTSSYNEQFF.